These T cell receptor beta chains were read from a single sample in a study of T cells in Graves' hyperthyroidism and ophthalmopathy. TCRdb re-called the multiplex PCR reads through MiXCR, storing one row per CDR3 protein. The table includes some 490,000 distinct CDR3 sequences, 15% to 20% detected once. Sequenced input: blood. Receptors originate from a woman under 40 with Graves' ophthalmopathy. The conserved cysteine and the conserved F or W are not part of the CDR3 here.

J: TRBJ2-5; V: TRBV15; CDR3: ATSRDPQGAEETQY
J: TRBJ1-2; V: TRBV11-2; CDR3: ASSLGGLSNYGYT
J: TRBJ1-4; V: TRBV18; CDR3: ASSPQTGGINEKLF
J: TRBJ2-1; V: TRBV29-1; CDR3: SVELGDRGYNEQF
J: TRBJ1-4; V: TRBV5-1; CDR3: ASSPGGNNEKLF
J: TRBJ2-3; V: TRBV27; CDR3: ASSFLLTDTQY
J: TRBJ1-2; V: TRBV5-6; CDR3: ASSVVSWTGVNWGYT
J: TRBJ2-7; V: TRBV20-1; CDR3: SAVPSGYSYEQY
J: TRBJ2-1; V: TRBV28; CDR3: ASSLSHEQS
J: TRBJ2-1; V: TRBV5-6; CDR3: ASSGIEDRSPSYNEQF
J: TRBJ2-7; V: TRBV28; CDR3: ASSFRVGGEQY
J: TRBJ2-1; V: TRBV28; CDR3: ASSLGFQWANNEQF
J: TRBJ2-3; V: TRBV24-1; CDR3: ATSDPAAASTDTQY
J: TRBJ1-1; V: TRBV6-2/TRBV6-3; CDR3: ASSYSTGGTEAF
J: TRBJ2-2; V: TRBV29-1; CDR3: SVLRGGGGELF
J: TRBJ2-2; V: TRBV6-4; CDR3: ASSPSGLVSGPGSCF
J: TRBJ1-1; V: TRBV3-1; CDR3: ASSRQFHEAF
J: TRBJ2-7; V: TRBV20-1; CDR3: SARGEATYEQY
J: TRBJ2-7; V: TRBV25-1; CDR3: ASSGSARSEQY
J: TRBJ2-5; V: TRBV11-2; CDR3: ASSGGVGETQY
J: TRBJ1-5; V: TRBV7-9; CDR3: ASSSYNQPQH
J: TRBJ2-1; V: TRBV7-9; CDR3: ASSLGLAGGRSYNEQF
J: TRBJ2-6; V: TRBV6-2/TRBV6-3; CDR3: ASSYSIQSNRANVLT
J: TRBJ1-5; V: TRBV5-1; CDR3: ASSPGVGAQPQH
J: TRBJ1-3; V: TRBV12-3/TRBV12-4; CDR3: ASRTGFMAGNTIY
J: TRBJ2-3; V: TRBV18; CDR3: ASSPPFLNTQY
J: TRBJ2-3; V: TRBV5-1; CDR3: ASTTLTSTDTQY
J: TRBJ2-7; V: TRBV7-2; CDR3: ASGGRQGSYEQY
J: TRBJ1-1; V: TRBV5-1; CDR3: ASSLNYPDTEAF
J: TRBJ2-2; V: TRBV10-3; CDR3: AIRPTATGELF
J: TRBJ1-2; V: TRBV20-1; CDR3: SARDFTRTYGYT
J: TRBJ1-1; V: TRBV27; CDR3: ASSPSGGRGTEAF
J: TRBJ2-7; V: TRBV25-1; CDR3: ASSELAARGEQY
J: TRBJ2-5; V: TRBV6-1; CDR3: ASRYEMDRESETQY
J: TRBJ1-2; V: TRBV7-3; CDR3: ASSLARANYGYT
J: TRBJ1-5; V: TRBV30; CDR3: AWTSGLGHGNQPQH
J: TRBJ1-4; V: TRBV19; CDR3: ASSSVTGTNEKLF
J: TRBJ2-4; V: TRBV3-1; CDR3: ASSQGDLNIQY
J: TRBJ2-5; V: TRBV27; CDR3: ASGSGRIGTQY
J: TRBJ2-1; V: TRBV14; CDR3: ASSHPRPGVYNEQF
J: TRBJ1-5; V: TRBV20-1; CDR3: SARDPHNSNQPQH
J: TRBJ2-1; V: TRBV7-2; CDR3: ASSLIAGLVDNEQF
J: TRBJ1-2; V: TRBV10-3; CDR3: AIKGAGGNYGYT
J: TRBJ2-7; V: TRBV9; CDR3: ASSVGISGRYEQY
J: TRBJ2-2; V: TRBV28; CDR3: ASTLVANTGELF
J: TRBJ1-4; V: TRBV4-1; CDR3: ASSQDRTGVSEKLF
J: TRBJ1-1; V: TRBV19; CDR3: ASRTGGRRTEAF
J: TRBJ1-2; V: TRBV7-9; CDR3: ASSARTAHGYT
J: TRBJ2-3; V: TRBV6-5; CDR3: ASSYGGASRSTDTQY
J: TRBJ1-2; V: TRBV2; CDR3: ASREYRGWGYT